The next 19 T cell receptor beta chains were all read from a single sample in a study of blood T cell repertoires in COVID-19. Libraries were prepared by immunoSEQ multiplex PCR; TCRdb keeps only in-frame clonotypes and omits some of them. The sample records fewer than 300,000 clones, 80% to 85% being singletons. The sequenced material came from peripheral blood. Every receptor here comes from a person aged 65 to 85 with COVID-19, enrolled during active disease.

J is TRBJ2-1 and V is TRBV4-3, with 10 bases matching TRBD2. Germline CDR1 and CDR2: LGHNA and YSLEER. The CDR3 has 15 amino acids. V trimming: 0 bases; J trimming: 6 bases; junction bases outside the gene matches: 2. The DNA of the CDR3 is TGCGCCAGCAGCCAAGATTGGACTAGCGGCAATGAGCAGTTCTTC. Translated, it gives CASSQDWTSGNEQFF.

This sequence joins TRBV18 and TRBJ2-7; 9 bases fit TRBD1. Germline V CDR1 and CDR2: KGHSH, LQKENI. The CDR3 runs 18 residues. J gave up 2 bases and V 0 bases, and 11 bases lay outside the gene matches. CDR3 in amino acids: CASSPPIRRTGVPYEQYF. DNA for the CDR3: TGTGCCAGCTCACCACCCATACGAAGGACAGGGGTCCCCTACGAGCAGTACTTC.

CDR3 residues: CASSEQTSGGDNEQFF. CDR3 DNA sequence: TGTGCCAGCAGTGAACAGACTAGCGGGGGAGACAATGAGCAGTTCTTC. The chain couples TRBV2 to TRBJ2-1; 12 positions agree with TRBD2. CDR1 and CDR2 from the germline V gene are SNHLY and FYNNEI. The CDR3 totals 16 residues. The ends lost 2 bases at V and 5 bases at J; junction bases unmatched: 4. The variable domain in full, with the rest retrieved from reference TRBV2 and TRBJ2-1, is EPEVTQTPSHQVTQMGQEVILRCVPISNHLYFYWYRQILGQKVEFLVSFYNNEISEKSEIFDDQFSVERPDGSNFTLKIRSTKLEDSAMYFCASSEQTSGGDNEQFFGPGTRLTVL.

This chain uses TRBV5-4 with TRBJ2-7, with 10 positions matching TRBD2. CDR1 SGHNT and CDR2 YYREEE come from the germline V gene (reference sequence). The CDR3 consists of 19 residues. J was trimmed by 2 bases and V by 1 base; bases with no gene match: 15. Here the CDR3 reads CASSLHGTETSGVPYEQYF. CDR3 sequence (DNA): TGTGCCAGCAGCTTGCATGGGACAGAAACTAGCGGGGTTCCCTACGAGCAGTACTTC.

The chain links TRBV7-2 to TRBJ2-3; 7 positions agree with TRBD2. The CDR3 consists of 15 residues. Germline CDR1 SGHTA, CDR2 FQGNSA. The V segment lost 1 base and the J segment 6 bases; nucleotides outside the gene matches: 7. CDR3 residues: CASSLESSGPDTQYF. CDR3 bases: TGTGCCAGCAGCTTAGAGTCTAGCGGTCCGGATACGCAGTATTTT.

This clone was counted once. V is TRBV28 and J is TRBJ2-1; D is undetermined. Germline CDR1 is MDHEN and CDR2 is SYDVKM. Trimming shortened V by 2 bases and J by 6 bases, and 11 bases separated the two germline ends. This CDR3 is 14 amino acids long. CDR3 coding DNA: TGTGCCAGCAGTTTACCCCTCCTCCTCAATGAGCAGTTCTTC. It translates to CASSLPLLLNEQFF. Combining the CDR3 with reference TRBV28 and TRBJ2-1 gives the whole variable domain DVKVTQSSRYLVKRTGEKVFLECVQDMDHENMFWYRQDPGLGLRLIYFSYDVKMKEKGDIPEGYSVSREKKERFSLILESASTNQTSMYLCASSLPLLLNEQFFGPGTRLTVL.

The chain has TRBV3-1 (or the pseudogene TRBV3-2) and TRBJ1-4, with 7 bases that match TRBD1. Per the germline V gene, CDR1 is LGHDT and CDR2 is YNNKEL (reference sequence). V lost 1 base to trimming and J lost 4 bases; unmatched junction nucleotides: 6. The CDR3 extends over 16 amino acids. The CDR3 coding sequence is TGTGCCAGCAGCCAAGTGTCGGCAGGGGGTAATGAAAAACTGTTTTTT. This codes for CASSQVSAGGNEKLFF.

The chain joins TRBV28 to TRBJ1-2; TRBD1 is a possible D gene (6 bases). V was cut by 5 bases and J by 4 bases, with 17 bases left in between. Germline CDR1 is MDHEN and CDR2 is SYDVKM. The CDR3 has 15 amino acids. CDR3 loop: CASSPHRAFGYGYTF. The CDR3 DNA reads TGTGCCAGCAGTCCCCACAGGGCTTTTGGCTATGGCTACACCTTC.

The chain recombines TRBV29-1 with TRBJ2-7, with 7 nucleotides matching TRBD2. Germline V gives CDR1 SQVTM, CDR2 ANQGSEA. CDR3 length: 14 amino acids. V trimming: 6 bases; J trimming: 2 bases; junction bases outside the gene matches: 10. Here the CDR3 reads CSVDSGRKPYEQYF. CDR3 in DNA: TGCAGCGTAGACTCCGGGAGGAAACCCTACGAGCAGTACTTC.

The genes are TRBV3-1 (or the pseudogene TRBV3-2) and TRBJ2-7; TRBD2 might be the D (6 bases). The V and J ends lost 4 bases and 3 bases respectively, with 13 bases between them. The CDR3 runs 14 residues. Germline CDR1 reads LGHDT; CDR2 reads YNNKEL (reference sequence). CDR3 coding DNA: TGTGCCAGCAGCCCTTCGGGGGAACGCTACGAGCAGTACTTC. Translation: CASSPSGERYEQYF.

The chain couples TRBV2 to TRBJ1-5; D gene ambiguous. The V gene lost 4 bases and the J gene lost 6 bases, with 10 bases spanning the gap. Germline values: CDR1 SNHLY, CDR2 FYNNEI. The CDR3 length is 13 residues. The CDR3 reads CASSAGWSQPQHF. DNA for the CDR3: TGTGCCAGCAGTGCCGGGTGGAGTCAGCCCCAGCATTTT.

Here the CDR3 DNA reads TGCGCCAGCAGCTTGATAGTCTCCAATGAGCAGTTCTTC. This sequence encodes CASSLIVSNEQFF. The chain has TRBV5-1 and TRBJ2-1; D uncertain. V shed 1 base and J shed 6 bases, with 8 bases lying between them. This CDR3 has 13 amino acids. The germline gives CDR1 SGHRS, CDR2 YFSETQ. Supplemented by reference TRBV5-1 and TRBJ2-1, the full variable domain reads KAGVTQTPRYLIKTRGQQVTLSCSPISGHRSVSWYQQTPGQGLQFLFEYFSETQRNKGNFPGRFSGRQFSNSRSEMNVSTLELGDSALYLCASSLIVSNEQFFGPGTRLTVL.

The V gene is TRBV5-1, the J gene TRBJ2-3, with 9 bases identical to TRBD2. The germline V gene has CDR1 SGHRS and CDR2 YFSETQ. V lost 0 bases and J lost 4; bases outside the gene matches: 6. The CDR3 has 16 residues. CDR3 DNA sequence: TGCGCCAGCAGCTTGGAGGTGCGGGGGGGCCCAGATACGCAGTATTTT. Translated: CASSLEVRGGPDTQYF.

The rearrangement joins TRBV6-1 to TRBJ1-1; 7 bases are a match to TRBD1. The CDR3 sequence is 15 residues long. Trimming at V came to 4 bases and at J to 0 bases, leaving 5 bases not matched to a gene. The germline V gene encodes CDR1 MNHNS and CDR2 SASEGT. The CDR3 nucleotides read TGTGCCAGCAGTGCCGGGACAGCACTGAACACTGAAGCTTTCTTT. Its protein product is CASSAGTALNTEAFF.

This clone has more than one count but fewer than ten. V usage is TRBV10-3 and J usage is TRBJ1-2; D is unclear. The CDR3 runs to 13 residues. Deletions cut 0 bases from V and 3 bases from J, with 5 bases between. Looked up from germline, CDR1 is ENHRY and CDR2 is SYGVKD. This chain's CDR3 is CAISESRDYGYTF. The CDR3 DNA reads TGTGCCATCAGTGAGTCACGGGACTATGGCTACACCTTC.

A single count supports this clone. As DNA, the CDR3 is TGTGCCAGCACTCCCTCGGGGCAGGGGTCAGGACAGCCCCAGCATTTT. This gives the protein CASTPSGQGSGQPQHF. The chain recombines TRBV28 with TRBJ1-5, with D possibly being TRBD1 (6 bases). CDR1 MDHEN and CDR2 SYDVKM come from the germline V gene. CDR3 length: 16 amino acids. V lost 7 bases to trimming and J lost 7 bases, with 23 bases between them.

The chain has TRBV12-3 or TRBV12-4 and TRBJ2-7, with no clear D. Trimming cost V 6 bases and J 3 bases, with 3 bases left between them. The CDR3 is 10 amino acids. In DNA, the CDR3 is TGTGCCAGCAGCAACTACGAGCAGTACTTC. Translated: CASSNYEQYF.

This clone was recorded a few times. This sample also contains other DNA sequences that code for the same CDR3. V gene TRBV15 combines with J gene TRBJ2-1, with unresolved D. Germline V CDR1 and CDR2: LNHNV, YYDKDF (reference sequence). The CDR3 is 11 amino acids. V shed 4 bases and J shed 10 bases, with 8 bases lying between them. The CDR3 sequence is CATSTLAEQFF. The CDR3 DNA reads as TGTGCCACCAGCACCTTAGCAGAGCAGTTCTTC.

This clone was observed a handful of times. The chain is built from TRBV5-6 and TRBJ1-5; D remains unclear. CDR1 is SGHDT, CDR2 YYEEEE, per germline. V was trimmed by 0 bases and J by 6 bases, leaving 10 bases between them. The CDR3 totals 14 residues. Written as DNA, the CDR3 is TGTGCCAGCAGCTTGGCCGGGAGACTTCAGCCCCAGCATTTT. Translated: CASSLAGRLQPQHF.